This T cell receptor (beta chain) was sequenced during a study of a mutant IDH1 vaccine in newly diagnosed glioma (dated by TCRdb to the early 2020s). Notes on the research overall: The approximately 32 treated patients were around 62% male and 37.5% female, with a mean age of around 40 years. Before enrollment, most patients had been given radiochemotherapy with temozolomide as standard therapy, while the rest had received either radiotherapy alone or temozolomide alone. Six visits were used for peripheral blood collection: V03 (baseline), V05, V07, V10, V12 and V13. For exploratory analyses, fewer than 30 treated patients had longitudinal TCRB deep sequencing done wherever samples were available.

General conclusions and limits of the study: Pseudoprogression appeared unrelated to alterations in the top peripheral T cell clonotypes detected by TCRB sequencing. It was noted by the authors that analyses of patient blood samples could not be reproduced owing to sample limitations. Availability determined which PBMC samples were chosen for TCRB deep sequencing. Vaccine-induced immune responses across multiple MHC alleles were detected in about 93% of patients.

The intended sense of this specimen's time point label: baseline, week 1 (first vaccination visit). The treatment or condition tag for this specimen amounts to: pre-vaccination baseline after standard-of-care therapy. Newly diagnosed WHO grade 3 or 4 IDH1-mutant astrocytomas showing loss of nuclear ATRX were present in the donors. The samples were drawn from NOA16, a multicentre, single-arm, open-label phase I trial in Germany that tested a mutant IDH1 peptide vaccine in humans for the first time. Blood drawn at visit V03 was used as the baseline sample for immunogenicity testing. Genomic DNA for TCRB sequencing was extracted from EDTA blood using the DNeasy Blood and Tissue Kit. This clone appeared once. Its antigen specificity is not known. One base away there is no much larger clone; base qualities are not given. From the cysteine up to the phenylalanine, the CDR3 has a length of 17 residues. Solely the CDR3 DNA is kept, with 51 bases framed from the first base. CDR1 SGHTA and CDR2 FQGNSA are derived from the germline V gene. A distance of 15 bases separates the germline ends of V and J, which lose 3 bases and 0 bases respectively.

Libraries were built with the immunoSEQ multiplex PCR assay. Rearranged TCR beta chain sequences were amplified with the hsTCRB Kit following the manufacturer's protocol. TCRB libraries were sequenced on an Illumina MiSeq. The paper's data handling went like this. The kit vendor's proprietary platform handled demultiplexing, trimming and gene mapping. Here the immuneACCESS table is served through TCRdb, limited to in-frame sequences with V and J called. Missing clones are a known gap in these copies; in checked studies unresolved V genes cover under half, and the rest lacks a known reason. The V and J calls and clone size were taken over from that table, and D and trimming were inferred from the DNA. Across this sample there are roughly 41,000 clones, with 80% to 95% seen only once. The ten largest clones take up 15% to 20% of the sample.

This receptor chain uses TRBV7-2 and TRBJ1-3; the D region possibly corresponds to TRBD1 (6 bases align). The sequence derives from a man between 18 and 35 years old with glioma. The starting material was PBMCs, obtained from a glioma patient treated with radiotherapy, temozolomide or both. The CDR3: CASSFAGQTNSGNTIYF. The nucleotide sequence is TGTGCCAGCAGCTTTGCGGGACAAACAAACTCTGGAAACACCATATATTTT.